This TCR beta chain was sequenced in a study of beta chain features in type 1 diabetes. V was pared by 4 bases and J by 6 bases, with 3 bases of the junction left unmatched. Per germline, CDR1 SGHRS and CDR2 YFSETQ. This CDR3 comprises 15 residues. The authors reverse transcribed all of the isolated RNA, so sequencing captured expressed TCRB transcripts. Libraries were prepared by immunoSEQ multiplex PCR; TCRdb keeps only in-frame clonotypes and omits some of them. In the table there are about 140,000 clones, about a tenth of which are singletons. The source of this sequence is a woman aged 40-49 years in good health. Source material: central memory CD4+ T cells from blood. V is TRBV5-1 and J is TRBJ2-3, with 15 bases identical to TRBD2. CDR3 in amino acids: CASSHGLAGGDTQYF. The DNA of the CDR3 is TGCGCCAGCAGCCACGGACTAGCGGGGGGGGATACGCAGTATTTT.